This TCR beta chain was retrieved from a study of blood T cell repertoires in COVID-19 (dated by TCRdb to the early 2020s). Looking at the study overall: The collaborator samples originated in the United States, Italy and Spain and spanned the acute and convalescent phases of COVID-19. The material from the prospective study consisted of cDNA or gDNA derived from T cells, B-cell-depleted T cells, or PBMCs. Subjects who had been exposed to COVID-19, were actively infected with it, or had recovered from it provided the deeply sampled blood TCRbeta repertoires that made up the dataset. The repertoires were made available in a free public database intended to serve as a resource for research on the immune response to SARS-CoV-2. Samples came from the ongoing ImmuneRACE study (first 160 participants) plus 1,254 subjects from 6 global collaborators. Sample metadata almost always included a de-identified subject ID, COVID-19 status, age in years and sex. HLA class I and class II types, where available, came from metadata supplied by the sample provider rather than from assay-based typing. Summary of the overall study and its limitations: The amount of clinical and demographic metadata varied by source and participant and was provided uncurated.

This clone was counted between two and nine times. Its antigen is currently not known. Compared with germline, one end of the junction differs, possibly owing to a read error. TCRbeta CDR3 regions were amplified from genomic DNA using the immunoSEQ Assay, a bias-controlled multiplex PCR. As for the authors' bioinformatics: Nucleated cell counts per sample were estimated from amplification of reference gene primers within the assay. To quantify the absolute abundance of each unique TCRbeta CDR3 rearrangement, sequence reads were collapsed and filtered. Productive Simpson clonality was computed per sample as the square root of Simpson's diversity index over productive rearrangements. The source is immuneACCESS, and TCRdb retained only in-frame sequences with V and J called. Part of the clones is not carried over; for the studies checked, unresolved V genes explain less than half of this, and the remainder is unexplained. The V and J calls and clone size were taken over from that table, and D and trimming were inferred from the DNA. Within this sample are approximately 100,000 clones, with about three quarters of them counted one time only. The ten biggest clones cover roughly 6.2% of the sample.

From the germline V gene, CDR1 is KGHSH and CDR2 is LQKENI. The CDR3 spans 16 residues, from the cysteine through the phenylalanine. The kept DNA is CDR3 alone, 48 bases in frame from the first base. Whole blood was collected in K2EDTA tubes by collaborating institutions according to the institutions' own protocols. Collaborator samples were shipped for TCRbeta analysis as frozen whole blood, isolated PBMCs, or DNA extracted from either sample type. Sequencing was done on a sample of peripheral blood. The TCR originated in an elderly man with acute or convalescent COVID-19. The chain couples TRBV18 to TRBJ2-3; 12 central nucleotides agree with TRBD2. The bases read TGTGCCAGCTCGTCAGGGACTAGCGGGTCCACATATACGCAGTATTTT. Protein translation: CASSSGTSGSTYTQYF.